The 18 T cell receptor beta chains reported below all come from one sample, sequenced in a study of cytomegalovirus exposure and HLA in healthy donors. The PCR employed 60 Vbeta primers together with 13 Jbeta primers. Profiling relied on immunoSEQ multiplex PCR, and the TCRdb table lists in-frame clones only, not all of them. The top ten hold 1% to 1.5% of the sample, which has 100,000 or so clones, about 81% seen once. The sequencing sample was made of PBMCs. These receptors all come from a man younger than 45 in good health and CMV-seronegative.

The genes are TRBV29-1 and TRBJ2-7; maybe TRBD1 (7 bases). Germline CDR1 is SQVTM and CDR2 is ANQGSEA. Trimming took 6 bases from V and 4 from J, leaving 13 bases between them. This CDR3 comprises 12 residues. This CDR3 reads CSVRGQFYEQYF. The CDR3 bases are TGCAGCGTGCGGGGACAGTTTTACGAGCAGTACTTC.

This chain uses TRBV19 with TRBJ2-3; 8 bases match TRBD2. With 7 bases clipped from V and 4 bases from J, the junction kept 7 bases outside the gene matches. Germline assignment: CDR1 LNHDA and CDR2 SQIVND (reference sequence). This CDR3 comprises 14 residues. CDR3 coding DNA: TGTGCCAGTACTAATACAGCGGGGGCAGATACGCAGTATTTT. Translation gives CASTNTAGADTQYF. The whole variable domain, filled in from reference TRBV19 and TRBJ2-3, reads DGGITQSPKYLFRKEGQNVTLSCEQNLNHDAMYWYRQDPGQGLRLIYYSQIVNDFQKGDIAEGYSVSREKKESFPLTVTSAQKNPTAFYLCASTNTAGADTQYFGPGTRLTVL.

The CDR3 loop reads CASSESQGSNQPQHF. The DNA for the CDR3 is TGCGCCAGCAGTGAGTCCCAGGGTAGCAATCAGCCCCAGCATTTT. The V and J genes are TRBV10-2 and TRBJ1-5; a possible D gene is TRBD1 (5 bases). The V and J ends lost 0 bases and 0 bases respectively, with 6 bases between them. Germline V CDR1 and CDR2: WSHSY, SAAADI. The CDR3 is 15 amino acids.

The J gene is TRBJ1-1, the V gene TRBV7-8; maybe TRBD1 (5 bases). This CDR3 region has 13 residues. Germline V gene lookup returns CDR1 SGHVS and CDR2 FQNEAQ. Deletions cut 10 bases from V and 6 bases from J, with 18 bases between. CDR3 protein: CATFGGSGAEAFF. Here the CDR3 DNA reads TGTGCCACCTTCGGGGGTTCTGGCGCTGAAGCTTTCTTT.

The chain's CDR3 is CASSMTGHHTGELFF. In nucleotides, the CDR3 is TGTGCCAGCAGCATGACAGGGCATCACACCGGGGAGCTGTTTTTT. This rearrangement joins TRBV11-3 to TRBJ2-2; 7 bases match TRBD1. The CDR3 spans 15 residues. Germline-derived CDR1 and CDR2 are SGHNT and YENEEA. Trimming removed 5 bases from V and 3 bases from J; junction bases left unmatched: 6.

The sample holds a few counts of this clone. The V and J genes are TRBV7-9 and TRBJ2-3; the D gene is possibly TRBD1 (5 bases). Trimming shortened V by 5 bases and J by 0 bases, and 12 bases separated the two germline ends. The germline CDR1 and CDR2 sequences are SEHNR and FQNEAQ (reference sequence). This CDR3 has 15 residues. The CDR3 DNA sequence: TGTGCCAGCAGCCCACAAGGGGTAAGCACAGATACGCAGTATTTT. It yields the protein CASSPQGVSTDTQYF.

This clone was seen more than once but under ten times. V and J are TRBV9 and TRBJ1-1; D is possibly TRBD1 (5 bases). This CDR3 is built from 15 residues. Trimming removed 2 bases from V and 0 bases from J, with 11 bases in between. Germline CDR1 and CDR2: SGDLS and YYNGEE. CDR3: CASSVGGAMNTEAFF. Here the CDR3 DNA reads TGTGCCAGCAGCGTGGGAGGGGCCATGAACACTGAAGCTTTCTTT.

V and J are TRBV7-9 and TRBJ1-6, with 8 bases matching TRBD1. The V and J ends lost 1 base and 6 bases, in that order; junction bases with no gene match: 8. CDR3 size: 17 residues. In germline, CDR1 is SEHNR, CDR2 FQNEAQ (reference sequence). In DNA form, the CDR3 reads TGTGCCAGCAGCTTAGTTCTAGGACAGGGAGGTAATTCACCCCTCCACTTT. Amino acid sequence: CASSLVLGQGGNSPLHF.

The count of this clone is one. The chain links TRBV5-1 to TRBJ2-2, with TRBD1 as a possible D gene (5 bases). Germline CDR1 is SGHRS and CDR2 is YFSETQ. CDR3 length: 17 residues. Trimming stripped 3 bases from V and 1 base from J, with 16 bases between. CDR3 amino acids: CASSSPQGFQNTGELFF. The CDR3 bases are TGCGCCAGCAGCTCACCTCAGGGATTTCAGAACACCGGGGAGCTGTTTTTT.

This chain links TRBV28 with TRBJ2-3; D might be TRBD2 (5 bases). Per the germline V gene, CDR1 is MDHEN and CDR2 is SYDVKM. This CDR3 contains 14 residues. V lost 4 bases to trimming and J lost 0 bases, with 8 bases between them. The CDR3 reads CASSSRTSTDTQYF. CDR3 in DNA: TGTGCCAGCAGTTCCCGGACTAGCACAGATACGCAGTATTTT.

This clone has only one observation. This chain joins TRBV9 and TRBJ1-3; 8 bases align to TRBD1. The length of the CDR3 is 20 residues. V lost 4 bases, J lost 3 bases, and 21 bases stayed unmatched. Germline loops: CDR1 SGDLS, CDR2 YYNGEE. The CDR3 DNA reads TGTGCCAGCAGCCGGCGGACAGGGCAAGACAGGGGACGCGGTGGAAACACCATATATTTT. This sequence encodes CASSRRTGQDRGRGGNTIYF.

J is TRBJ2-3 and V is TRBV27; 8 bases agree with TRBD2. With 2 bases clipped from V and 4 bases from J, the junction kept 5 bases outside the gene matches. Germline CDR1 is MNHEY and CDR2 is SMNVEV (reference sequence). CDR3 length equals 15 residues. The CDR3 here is CASSLTRGRSDTQYF. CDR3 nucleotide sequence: TGTGCCAGCAGTTTAACCCGCGGGAGGTCAGATACGCAGTATTTT.

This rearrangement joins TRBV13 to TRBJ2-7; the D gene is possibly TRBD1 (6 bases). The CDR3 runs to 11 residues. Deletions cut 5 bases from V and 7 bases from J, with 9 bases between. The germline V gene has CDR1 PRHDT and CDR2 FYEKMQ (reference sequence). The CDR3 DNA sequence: TGTGCCAGCAGCCTCGGACAGGAGCAGTACTTC. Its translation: CASSLGQEQYF.

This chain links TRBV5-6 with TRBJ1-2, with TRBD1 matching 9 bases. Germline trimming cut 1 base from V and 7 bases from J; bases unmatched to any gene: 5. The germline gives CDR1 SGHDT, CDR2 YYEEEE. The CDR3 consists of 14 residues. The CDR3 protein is CASSLHRGLGGYTF. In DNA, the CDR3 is TGTGCCAGCAGCTTGCACAGGGGGCTTGGTGGCTACACCTTC.

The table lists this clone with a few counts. The CDR3 sequence: CASSASTGAGELFF. The CDR3 DNA sequence: TGTGCCAGCAGTGCGTCGACAGGGGCCGGGGAGCTGTTTTTT. The chain links TRBV6-7 to TRBJ2-2; TRBD1 agrees at 8 bases. TRBV6-7 counts as an open reading frame of uncertain function. This CDR3 is built from 14 residues. With V trimmed by 5 bases and J by 6 bases, 5 bases remained unmatched.

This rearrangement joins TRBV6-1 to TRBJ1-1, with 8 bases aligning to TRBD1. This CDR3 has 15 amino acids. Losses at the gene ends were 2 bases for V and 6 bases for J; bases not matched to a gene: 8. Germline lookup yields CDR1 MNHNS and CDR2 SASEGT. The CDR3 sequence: CASSEKWTGWPEAFF. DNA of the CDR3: TGTGCCAGCAGTGAAAAATGGACAGGGTGGCCTGAAGCTTTCTTT.

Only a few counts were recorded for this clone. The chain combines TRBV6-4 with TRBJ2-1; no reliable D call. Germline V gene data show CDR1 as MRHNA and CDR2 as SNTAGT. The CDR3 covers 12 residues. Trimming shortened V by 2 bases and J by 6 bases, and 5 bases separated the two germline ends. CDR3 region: CASSDQSNEQFF. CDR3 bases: TGTGCCAGCAGTGACCAATCCAATGAGCAGTTCTTC.

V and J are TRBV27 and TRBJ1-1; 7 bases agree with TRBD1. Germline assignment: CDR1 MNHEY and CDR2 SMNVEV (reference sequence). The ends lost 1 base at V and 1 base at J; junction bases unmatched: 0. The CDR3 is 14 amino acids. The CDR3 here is CASSLYRGNTEAFF. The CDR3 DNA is TGTGCCAGCAGTTTATACAGGGGGAACACTGAAGCTTTCTTT.